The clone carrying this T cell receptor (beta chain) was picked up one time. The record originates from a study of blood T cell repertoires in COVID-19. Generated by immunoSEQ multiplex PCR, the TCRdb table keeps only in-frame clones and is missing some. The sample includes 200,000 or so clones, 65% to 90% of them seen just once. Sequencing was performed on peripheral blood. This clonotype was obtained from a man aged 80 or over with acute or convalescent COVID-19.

The CDR3 region is CASSRGTGEDEQFF. CDR3 sequence (DNA): TGTGCCAGCAGCCGCGGGACAGGGGAGGATGAGCAGTTCTTC. The chain combines TRBV4-2 with TRBJ2-1, with TRBD1 identical over 10 bases. Per the germline V gene, CDR1 is LGHNA and CDR2 is YNFKEQ. J lost 8 bases, V lost 4 bases, and 5 bases had no gene match. The CDR3 length is 14 residues.